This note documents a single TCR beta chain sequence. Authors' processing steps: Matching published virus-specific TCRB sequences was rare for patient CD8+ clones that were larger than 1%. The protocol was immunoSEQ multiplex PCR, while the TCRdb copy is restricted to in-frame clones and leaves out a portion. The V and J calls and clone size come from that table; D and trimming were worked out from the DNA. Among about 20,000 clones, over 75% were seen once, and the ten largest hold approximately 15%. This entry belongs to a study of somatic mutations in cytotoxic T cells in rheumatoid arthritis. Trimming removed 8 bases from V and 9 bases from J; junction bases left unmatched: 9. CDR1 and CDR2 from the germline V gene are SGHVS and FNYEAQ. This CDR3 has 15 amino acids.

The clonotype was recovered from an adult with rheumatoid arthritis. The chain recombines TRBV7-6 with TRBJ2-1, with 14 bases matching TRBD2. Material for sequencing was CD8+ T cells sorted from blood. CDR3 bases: TGTGCCAGCTCTGAACCGACTAGCGGGAGGGGTGAGCAGTTCTTC. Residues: CASSEPTSGRGEQFF. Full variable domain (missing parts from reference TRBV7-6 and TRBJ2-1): GAGVSQSPRYKVTKRGQDVALRCDPISGHVSLYWYRQALGQGPEFLTYFNYEAQQDKSGLPNDRFSAERPEGSISTLTIQRTEQRDSAMYRCASSEPTSGRGEQFFGPGTRLTVL.